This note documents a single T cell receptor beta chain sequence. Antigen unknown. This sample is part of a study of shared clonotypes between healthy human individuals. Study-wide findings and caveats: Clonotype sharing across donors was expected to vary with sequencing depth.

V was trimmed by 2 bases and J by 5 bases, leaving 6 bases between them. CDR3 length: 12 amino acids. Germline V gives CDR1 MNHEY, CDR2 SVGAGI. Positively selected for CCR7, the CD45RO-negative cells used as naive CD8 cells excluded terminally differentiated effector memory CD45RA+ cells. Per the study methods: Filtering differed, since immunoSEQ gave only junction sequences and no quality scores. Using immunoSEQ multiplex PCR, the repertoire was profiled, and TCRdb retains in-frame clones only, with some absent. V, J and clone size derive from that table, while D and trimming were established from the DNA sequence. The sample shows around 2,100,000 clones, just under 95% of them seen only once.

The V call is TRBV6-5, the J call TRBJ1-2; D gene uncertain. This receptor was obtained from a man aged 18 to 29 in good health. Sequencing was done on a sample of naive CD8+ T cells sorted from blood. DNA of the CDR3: TGTGCCAGCAGTTACGGAACTTATGGCTACACCTTC. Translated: CASSYGTYGYTF.